This TCR beta chain originates from a study of cytomegalovirus exposure and HLA in healthy donors. Study results and limitations: With high specificity and sensitivity, the classifier reportedly diagnosed cytomegalovirus status. The listing of about 150 TCR beta chains classed them as cytomegalovirus-associated. While the bulk of TCR sequences proved rare, some public TCRs turned up in many donors.

The ends were cut back, 5 bases at V and 8 bases at J, with 13 bases in the middle. CDR3 length equals 13 residues. Germline-derived CDR1 and CDR2 are LNHNV and YYDKDF (reference sequence). TCRdb's copy holds only in-frame clones and misses some; the assay was immunoSEQ multiplex PCR. There are some 170,000 clones in the sample; around nine tenths occur only once, and 7.2% lies in the top ten. Regarding this clone: Its antigen is not identified.

The approximately 120-subject validation cohort, separate from the roughly 700-subject first cohort, included the donors. Sequenced: PBMCs. This clonotype was sampled from a man aged 30 to 45 in good health and CMV-seropositive. This sequence joins TRBV15 and TRBJ2-1, with unresolved D. The DNA of the CDR3 is TGTGCCACCAGCCCCTCGGGCGGTGATGAGCAGTTCTTC. This translates into CATSPSGGDEQFF.